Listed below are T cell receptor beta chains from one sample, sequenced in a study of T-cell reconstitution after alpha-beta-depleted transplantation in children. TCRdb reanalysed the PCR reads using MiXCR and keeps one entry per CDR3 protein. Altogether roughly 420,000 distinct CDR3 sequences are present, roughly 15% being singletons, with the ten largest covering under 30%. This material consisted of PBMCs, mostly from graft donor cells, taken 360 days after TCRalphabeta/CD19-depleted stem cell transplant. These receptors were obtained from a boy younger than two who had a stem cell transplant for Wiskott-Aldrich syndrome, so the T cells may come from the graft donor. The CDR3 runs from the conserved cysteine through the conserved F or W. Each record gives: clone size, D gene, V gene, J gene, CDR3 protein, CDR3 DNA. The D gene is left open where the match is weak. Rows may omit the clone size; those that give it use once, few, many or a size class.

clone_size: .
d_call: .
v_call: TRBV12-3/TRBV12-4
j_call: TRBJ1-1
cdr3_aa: CDSSLAGYGNTEAFF
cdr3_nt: TGTGACAGCAGTCTGGCAGGGTACGGGAACACTGAAGCTTTCTTT

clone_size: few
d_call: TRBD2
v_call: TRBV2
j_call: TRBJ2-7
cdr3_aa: CASSAGGTSGRFYEQYF
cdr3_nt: TGTGCCAGCAGTGCAGGTGGGACTAGCGGGAGGTTTTACGAGCAGTACTTC

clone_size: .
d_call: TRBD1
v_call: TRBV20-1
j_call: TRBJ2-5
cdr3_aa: CSAPPRQGSMETQYF
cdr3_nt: TGCAGTGCTCCACCCCGACAGGGTAGTATGGAGACCCAGTACTTC

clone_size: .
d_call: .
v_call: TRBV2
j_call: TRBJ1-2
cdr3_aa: CASSTQGNYGYTF
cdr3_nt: TGTGCCAGCAGTACGCAGGGGAACTATGGCTACACCTTC

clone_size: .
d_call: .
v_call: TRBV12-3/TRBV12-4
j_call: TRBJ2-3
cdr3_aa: CASSLNRPTDTQYF
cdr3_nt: TGTGCCAGCAGTTTAAATCGGCCAACAGATACGCAGTATTTT

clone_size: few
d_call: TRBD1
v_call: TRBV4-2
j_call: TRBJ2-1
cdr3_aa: CASSLADRAEGHNEQFF
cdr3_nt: TGTGCCAGCAGCCTCGCCGACAGGGCCGAGGGGCACAATGAGCAGTTCTTC

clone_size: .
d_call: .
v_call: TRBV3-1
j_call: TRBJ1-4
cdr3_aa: CASSQKPEKLFF
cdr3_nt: TGTGCCAGCAGCCAAAAGCCTGAAAAACTGTTTTTT

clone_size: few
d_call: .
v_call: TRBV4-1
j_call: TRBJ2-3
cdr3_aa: CASSPSIMGRDTQYF
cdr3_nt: TGCGCCAGCAGCCCGTCAATCATGGGGCGGGATACGCAGTATTTT

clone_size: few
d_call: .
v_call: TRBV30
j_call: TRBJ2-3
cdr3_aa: CAWRSIAAPSTDTQYF
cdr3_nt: TGTGCCTGGAGGTCAATAGCGGCCCCTAGCACAGATACGCAGTATTTT

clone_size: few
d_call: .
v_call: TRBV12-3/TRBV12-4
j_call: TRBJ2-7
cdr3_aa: CASSFLPGSYEQYF
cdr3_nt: TGTGCCAGCAGTTTCCTCCCAGGCTCCTACGAGCAGTACTTC

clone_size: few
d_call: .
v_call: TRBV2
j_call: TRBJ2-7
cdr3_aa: CASNFLTSAEQYF
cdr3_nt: TGTGCCAGCAATTTCCTTACCTCGGCCGAGCAGTACTTC

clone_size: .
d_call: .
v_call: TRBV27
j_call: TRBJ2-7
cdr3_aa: CASSLSAGSPYEQYF
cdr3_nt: TGTGCCAGCAGTTTATCGGCAGGGTCACCCTACGAGCAGTACTTC

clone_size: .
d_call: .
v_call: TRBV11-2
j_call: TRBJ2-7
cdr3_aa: CASSLESQGGQYF
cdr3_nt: TGTGCCAGCAGCTTAGAGTCCCAGGGAGGGCAGTACTTC

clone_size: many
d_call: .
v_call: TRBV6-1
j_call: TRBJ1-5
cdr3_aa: CASNRPRGTPYSNQPQHF
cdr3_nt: TGTGCCAGCAACAGGCCCCGGGGGACACCCTATAGCAATCAGCCCCAGCATTTT

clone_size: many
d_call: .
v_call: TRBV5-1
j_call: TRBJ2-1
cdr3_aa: CASSLKILGNEQFF
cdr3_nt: TGCGCCAGCAGCTTGAAGATTTTAGGAAATGAGCAGTTCTTC

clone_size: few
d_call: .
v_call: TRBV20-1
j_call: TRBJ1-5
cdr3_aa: CSPSGNQPQHF
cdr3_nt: TGCAGCCCTTCGGGCAATCAGCCCCAGCATTTT

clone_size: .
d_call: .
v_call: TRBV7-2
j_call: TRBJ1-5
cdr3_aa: CASSLSRNNQPQHF
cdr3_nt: TGTGCCAGCAGCTTAAGTAGGAACAATCAGCCCCAGCATTTT

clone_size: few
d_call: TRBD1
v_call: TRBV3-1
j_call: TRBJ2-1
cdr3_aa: CASSQVLPGQISYNEQFF
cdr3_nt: TGTGCCAGCAGCCAAGTCCTTCCGGGACAGATCTCCTACAATGAGCAGTTCTTC

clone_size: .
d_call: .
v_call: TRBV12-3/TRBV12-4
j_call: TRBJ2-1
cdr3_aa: CASRRQSSSYNEQFF
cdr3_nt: TGTGCCAGCAGGAGACAGAGTTCCTCCTACAATGAGCAGTTCTTC

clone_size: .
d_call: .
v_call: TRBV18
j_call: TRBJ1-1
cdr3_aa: CASSPLARANTEAFF
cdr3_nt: TGTGCCAGCTCACCACTCGCCAGGGCGAACACTGAAGCTTTCTTT

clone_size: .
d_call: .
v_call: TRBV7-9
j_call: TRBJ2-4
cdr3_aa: CASSLSKNIQYF
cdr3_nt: TGTGCCAGCAGCTTAAGTAAAAACATTCAGTACTTC

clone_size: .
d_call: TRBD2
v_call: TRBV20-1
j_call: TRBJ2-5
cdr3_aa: CSARIKREGPAF
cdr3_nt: TGCAGTGCTAGAATCAAGCGGGAGGGCCCGGCGTTC

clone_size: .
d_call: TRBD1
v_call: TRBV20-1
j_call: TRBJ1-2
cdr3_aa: CSARAGGDSDNYGYTF
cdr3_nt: TGCAGTGCTAGAGCTGGGGGGGACAGTGATAACTATGGCTACACCTTC

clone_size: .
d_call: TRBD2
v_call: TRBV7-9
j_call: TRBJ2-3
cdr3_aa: CASSERTSGGTDTQYF
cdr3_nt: TGTGCCAGCAGCGAAAGAACTAGCGGGGGTACAGATACGCAGTATTTT

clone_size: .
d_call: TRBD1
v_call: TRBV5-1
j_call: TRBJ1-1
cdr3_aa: CASSSPGGGNTEAFF
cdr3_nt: TGCGCCAGCAGCTCTCCAGGGGGCGGAAACACTGAAGCTTTCTTT

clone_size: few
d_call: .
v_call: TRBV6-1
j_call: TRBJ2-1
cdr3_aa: CATMNNHNEQFF
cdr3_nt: TGTGCCACAATGAACAACCACAATGAGCAGTTCTTC

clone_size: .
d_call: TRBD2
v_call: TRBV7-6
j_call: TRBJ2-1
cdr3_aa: CASSRRLALKPPYNEQFF
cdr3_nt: TGTGCCAGCAGCCGTCGACTAGCGCTAAAGCCTCCCTACAATGAGCAGTTCTTC

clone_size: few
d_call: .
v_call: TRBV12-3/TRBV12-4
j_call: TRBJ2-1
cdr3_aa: CASSPGTQRVYNEQFF
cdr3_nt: TGTGCCAGCAGTCCCGGGACCCAAAGGGTCTACAATGAGCAGTTCTTC

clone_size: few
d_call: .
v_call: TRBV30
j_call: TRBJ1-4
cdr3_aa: CAWEFDGEKLFF
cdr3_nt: TGTGCCTGGGAGTTTGATGGGGAAAAACTGTTTTTT

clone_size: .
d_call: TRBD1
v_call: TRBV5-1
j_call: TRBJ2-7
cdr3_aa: CASSLKGQGYEQYF
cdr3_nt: TGCGCCAGCAGCTTGAAGGGACAGGGCTACGAGCAGTACTTC

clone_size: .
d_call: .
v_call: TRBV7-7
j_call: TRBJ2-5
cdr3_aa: CASSLAPGGPQETQYF
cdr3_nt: TGTGCCAGCAGCTTGGCCCCGGGCGGCCCCCAAGAGACCCAGTACTTC

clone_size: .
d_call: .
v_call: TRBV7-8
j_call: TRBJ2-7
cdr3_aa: CASSLGPQNEQYF
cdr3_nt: TGTGCCAGCAGCTTAGGGCCCCAGAACGAGCAGTACTTC

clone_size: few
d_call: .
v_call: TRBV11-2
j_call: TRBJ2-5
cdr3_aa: CASSLGYPGEETQYF
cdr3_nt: TGTGCCAGCAGCTTAGGTTATCCGGGAGAAGAGACCCAGTACTTC

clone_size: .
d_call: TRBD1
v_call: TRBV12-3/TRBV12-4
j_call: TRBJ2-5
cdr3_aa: CASRPRDRVTGTQYF
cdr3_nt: TGTGCCAGCAGGCCCCGGGACAGGGTTACTGGGACCCAGTACTTC

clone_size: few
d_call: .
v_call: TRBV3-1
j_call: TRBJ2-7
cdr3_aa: CASRVTGTYEQYF
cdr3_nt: TGTGCCAGCAGGGTGACAGGCACCTACGAGCAGTACTTC

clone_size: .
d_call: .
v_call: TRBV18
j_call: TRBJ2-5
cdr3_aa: CASSQTSAGFQETQYF
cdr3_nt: TGTGCCAGCTCACAAACTTCCGCAGGGTTTCAAGAGACCCAGTACTTC

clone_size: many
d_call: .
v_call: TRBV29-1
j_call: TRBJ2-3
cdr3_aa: CSALFADTQYF
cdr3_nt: TGCAGCGCTTTATTTGCAGATACGCAGTATTTT

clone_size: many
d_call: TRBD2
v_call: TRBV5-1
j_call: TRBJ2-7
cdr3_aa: CASSLAGVYEQYF
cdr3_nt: TGCGCCAGCAGCTTAGCGGGAGTCTACGAGCAGTACTTC

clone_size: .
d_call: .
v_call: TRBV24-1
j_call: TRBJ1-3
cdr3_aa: CATSDPSSSGNTIYF
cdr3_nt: TGTGCCACCAGTGACCCTTCCAGCTCTGGAAACACCATATATTTT

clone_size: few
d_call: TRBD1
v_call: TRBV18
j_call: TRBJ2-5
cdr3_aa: CASSPYRGPQETQYF
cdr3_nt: TGTGCCAGCTCACCTTACAGGGGACCCCAAGAGACCCAGTACTTC

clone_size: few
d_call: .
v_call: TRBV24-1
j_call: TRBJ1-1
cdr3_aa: CATSDSNTEAFF
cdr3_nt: TGTGCCACCAGTGACAGCAACACTGAAGCTTTCTTT

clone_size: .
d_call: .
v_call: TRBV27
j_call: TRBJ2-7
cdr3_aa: CASSLSPGRDLYEQYF
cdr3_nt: TGTGCCAGCAGTTTATCCCCGGGCAGGGACCTCTACGAGCAGTACTTC

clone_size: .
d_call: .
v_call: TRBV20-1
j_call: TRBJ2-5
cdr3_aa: CSARDRRGQETQYF
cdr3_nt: TGCAGTGCTAGAGATAGAAGGGGCCAAGAGACCCAGTACTTC

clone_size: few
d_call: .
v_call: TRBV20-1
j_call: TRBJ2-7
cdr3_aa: CSARNLTQSSYEQYF
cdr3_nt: TGCAGTGCTAGAAACCTGACACAGAGCTCCTACGAGCAGTACTTC

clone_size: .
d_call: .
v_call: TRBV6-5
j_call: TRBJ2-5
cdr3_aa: CASSFTGMIETQYF
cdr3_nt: TGTGCCAGCAGTTTTACAGGGATGATTGAGACCCAGTACTTC

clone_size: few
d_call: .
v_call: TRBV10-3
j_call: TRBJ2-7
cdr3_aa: CAISRGVSYEQYF
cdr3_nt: TGTGCCATCAGCCGGGGCGTCTCCTACGAGCAGTACTTC

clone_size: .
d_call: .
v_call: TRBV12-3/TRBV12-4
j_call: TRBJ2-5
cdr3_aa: CASSFMEGGETQYF
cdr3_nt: TGTGCCAGCAGTTTTATGGAGGGGGGAGAGACCCAGTACTTC

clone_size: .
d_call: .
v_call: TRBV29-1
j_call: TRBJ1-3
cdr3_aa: CSVKGRDGNTIYF
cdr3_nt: TGCAGCGTAAAGGGACGGGACGGAAACACCATATATTTT

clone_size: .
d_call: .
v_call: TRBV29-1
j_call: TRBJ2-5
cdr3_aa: CSGEGAKTQYF
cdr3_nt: TGCAGCGGGGAGGGGGCGAAGACCCAGTACTTC

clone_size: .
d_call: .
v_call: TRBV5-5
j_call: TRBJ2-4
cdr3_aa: CASSLVGAGSIQYF
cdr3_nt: TGTGCCAGCAGCTTGGTGGGGGCAGGGAGCATTCAGTACTTC

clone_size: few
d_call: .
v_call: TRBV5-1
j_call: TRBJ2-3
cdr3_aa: CASSAGNTQYF
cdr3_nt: TGCGCCAGCAGCGCAGGGAATACGCAGTATTTT

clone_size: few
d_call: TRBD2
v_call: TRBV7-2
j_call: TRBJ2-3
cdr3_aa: CASSLGAGVGADTQYF
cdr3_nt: TGTGCCAGCAGCTTAGGGGCGGGAGTGGGCGCAGATACGCAGTATTTT

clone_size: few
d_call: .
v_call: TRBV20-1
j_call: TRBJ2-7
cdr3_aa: CSARGLDGRVYEQYF
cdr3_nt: TGCAGTGCTAGGGGTTTGGACGGGAGAGTCTACGAGCAGTACTTC

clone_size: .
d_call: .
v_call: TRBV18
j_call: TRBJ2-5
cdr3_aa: CASSTNYRVGETQYF
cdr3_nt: TGTGCCAGCTCAACAAATTACAGGGTTGGAGAGACCCAGTACTTC

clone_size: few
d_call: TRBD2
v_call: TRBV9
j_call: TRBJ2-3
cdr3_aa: CASSQSGSGTDTQYF
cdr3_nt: TGTGCCAGCAGCCAGAGCGGGAGTGGCACAGATACGCAGTATTTT

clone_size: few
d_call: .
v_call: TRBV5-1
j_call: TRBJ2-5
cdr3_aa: CASSELAGVETQYF
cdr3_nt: TGCGCCAGCAGCGAACTAGCCGGAGTGGAGACCCAGTACTTC